This entry lists 4 T cell receptor beta chains sequenced from one sample in a study of cytomegalovirus exposure and HLA in healthy donors. PCR used 60 Vbeta primers and 13 Jbeta primers. Profiled with immunoSEQ multiplex PCR; TCRdb holds only in-frame clones, not every one. The repertoire holds fewer than 150,000 clones, with roughly 15% as singletons. The source material was PBMCs. Receptors were obtained from a woman younger than 35 in good health and CMV-seronegative.

At least ten counts were recorded for this clone. The genes are TRBV6-4 and TRBJ2-1; 9 nucleotides agree with TRBD2. The germline gives CDR1 MRHNA, CDR2 SNTAGT. CDR3 size: 15 residues. V shed 0 bases, J shed 4 bases, and the junction held 1 base outside the gene matches. DNA for the CDR3: TGTGCCAGCAGTGACTCAGCGGGGGGTTACAATGAGCAGTTCTTC. Protein product: CASSDSAGGYNEQFF.

This clone was counted only a few times. V gene TRBV13 combines with J gene TRBJ1-2; maybe TRBD1 (6 bases). Trimming shortened V by 6 bases and J by 0 bases, and 11 bases separated the two germline ends. The CDR3 runs to 14 residues. Germline CDR1 and CDR2: PRHDT and FYEKMQ (reference sequence). The CDR3 DNA is TGTGCCAGCAGACAGGACAGCTCTAACTATGGCTACACCTTC. It specifies CASRQDSSNYGYTF.

Here the CDR3 DNA reads TGTGCCAGCAGCTCCCAGGGGTTCGCGAACACCGGGGAGCTGTTTTTT. Protein sequence: CASSSQGFANTGELFF. The V gene is TRBV7-2, the J gene TRBJ2-2; D might be TRBD1 (6 bases). Germline-derived CDR1 and CDR2 are SGHTA and FQGNSA. Trimming shortened V by 4 bases and J by 0 bases, and 12 bases separated the two germline ends. The CDR3 totals 16 residues.

In its sample, this clone was seen a few times. The chain joins TRBV9 to TRBJ2-3, with 7 bases aligning to TRBD1. CDR1 is SGDLS and CDR2 is YYNGEE in the germline V gene. Trimming cost V 0 bases and J 0 bases; bases outside gene matches: 4. This CDR3 is 16 amino acids long. The CDR3 region has the DNA TGTGCCAGCAGCGTAGGGGACAGTCCTAGCACAGATACGCAGTATTTT. Encoded protein: CASSVGDSPSTDTQYF.